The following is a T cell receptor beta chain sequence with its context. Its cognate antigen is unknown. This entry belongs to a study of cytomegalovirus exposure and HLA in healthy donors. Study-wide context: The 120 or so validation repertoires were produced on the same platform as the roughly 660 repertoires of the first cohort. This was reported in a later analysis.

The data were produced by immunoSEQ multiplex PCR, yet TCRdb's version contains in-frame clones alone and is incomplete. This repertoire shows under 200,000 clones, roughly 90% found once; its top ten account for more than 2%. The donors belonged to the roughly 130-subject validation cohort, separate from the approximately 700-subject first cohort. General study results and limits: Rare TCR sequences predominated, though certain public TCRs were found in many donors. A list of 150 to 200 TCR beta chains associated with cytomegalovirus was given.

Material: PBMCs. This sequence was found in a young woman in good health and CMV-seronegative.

The CDR3 coding sequence is TGTGCCAGCAGTTCTTACCGCCGGGACAGGGGCTACGAGCAGTACTTC. This codes for CASSSYRRDRGYEQYF. The chain links TRBV27 to TRBJ2-7; 10 nucleotides line up with TRBD1. The V gene end was trimmed by 4 bases and the J gene end by 3 bases; junction bases not matched to a gene: 9. The CDR3 runs to 16 residues. Germline V CDR1 and CDR2: MNHEY, SMNVEV (reference sequence).